The 13 T cell receptor beta chains below come from one sample, sequenced in a study of PD-L1 blockade in urothelial cancer. Profiling relied on immunoSEQ multiplex PCR, and the TCRdb table lists in-frame clones only, not all of them. This sample has about 36,000 clones, with approximately 84% found just once. This sample's time point: peripheral blood 6 weeks after treatment start. The sequences come from PBMCs, collected around atezolizumab (anti-PD-L1) treatment. The source of these receptors is a middle-aged man with urothelial cancer.

The chain links TRBV19 to TRBJ2-3; D unresolved. This CDR3 region has 13 residues. Germline V gives CDR1 LNHDA, CDR2 SQIVND (reference sequence). Trimming took 7 bases from V and 3 from J, leaving 11 bases between them. CDR3 bases: TGTGCCAGTACCCAGCAGGCTACAGATACGCAGTATTTT. It codes for CASTQQATDTQYF.

The chain is built from TRBV10-1 and TRBJ2-7, with D perhaps matching TRBD2 (6 bases). Per germline, CDR1 WNHNN and CDR2 SYGVQD (reference sequence). The CDR3 spans 14 residues. V dropped 3 bases and J dropped 0 bases, with 9 bases sitting between them. The CDR3 is CASSERGISYEQYF. The CDR3 DNA is TGCGCCAGCAGTGAACGGGGGATCTCCTACGAGCAGTACTTC.

This clone was recorded a few times. The gene calls are TRBV9 and TRBJ2-1; 13 nucleotides align to TRBD2. The CDR3 has 16 amino acids. Germline lookup yields CDR1 SGDLS and CDR2 YYNGEE. Trimming at V came to 4 bases and at J to 7 bases, leaving 8 bases not matched to a gene. CDR3 sequence: CASSFRGLAGSNEQFF. CDR3 DNA sequence: TGTGCCAGCAGCTTCCGGGGACTAGCGGGATCAAATGAGCAGTTCTTC.

The DNA for the CDR3 is TGTGCCAGCAGGGCACCCTCGGGGCAGCCCCAGCATTTT. Translation gives CASRAPSGQPQHF. The J gene is TRBJ1-5, the V gene TRBV6-1; no firm D call. Germline loops: CDR1 MNHNS, CDR2 SASEGT. The CDR3 runs 13 residues. Trimming shortened V by 6 bases and J by 7 bases, and 13 bases separated the two germline ends.

The chain combines TRBV6-6 with TRBJ2-5; D might be TRBD1 (6 bases). The CDR3 is 14 amino acids. V was cut by 7 bases and J by 4 bases, with 16 bases left in between. Germline CDR1 is MNHNY and CDR2 is SVGAGI (reference sequence). The DNA for the CDR3 is TGTGCCAGCACCAAACCCGACAGGCCAGAGACCCAGTACTTC. Translated: CASTKPDRPETQYF.

The chain has TRBV10-3 and TRBJ2-1; TRBD1 matches at 10 bases. The trim removed 6 bases at V and 4 bases at J, leaving 6 bases unmatched. In germline, CDR1 is ENHRY, CDR2 SYGVKD. The CDR3 is 15 residues long. The CDR3 protein is CAIRADRGGYNEQFF. DNA of the CDR3: TGTGCCATCAGAGCGGACAGGGGGGGTTACAATGAGCAGTTCTTC.

The chain uses TRBV2 and TRBJ2-1; weak D call: TRBD2 (7 bases). The germline V gene encodes CDR1 SNHLY and CDR2 FYNNEI. Trimming stripped 4 bases from V and 0 bases from J, with 13 bases between. This CDR3 spans 16 amino acids. Written as DNA, the CDR3 is TGTGCCAGCAGTGCCGGGGGAGGGGGCTCCTACAATGAGCAGTTCTTC. Protein sequence: CASSAGGGGSYNEQFF.

The chain employs TRBV6-6 and TRBJ1-1; D gene ambiguous. This CDR3 region has 14 residues. Germline V gene lookup returns CDR1 MNHNY and CDR2 SVGAGI (reference sequence). Trimming stripped 6 bases from V and 1 base from J, with 12 bases between. Here the CDR3 reads CASRQRSENTEAFF. The DNA for the CDR3 is TGTGCCAGCAGGCAGCGTTCGGAGAACACTGAAGCTTTCTTT.

V usage is TRBV19 and J usage is TRBJ2-7, with 13 nucleotides matching TRBD2. CDR1 and CDR2 from the germline V gene are LNHDA and SQIVND (reference sequence). The CDR3 totals 16 residues. V lost 3 bases and J lost 2; bases outside the gene matches: 4. The CDR3: CASSMGGLAGTYEQYF. The CDR3 coding sequence is TGTGCCAGTAGTATGGGGGGACTAGCGGGAACCTACGAGCAGTACTTC.

By sample share, this clone is medium-sized. The chain links TRBV28 to TRBJ1-2, with D perhaps matching TRBD1 (6 bases). Germline assignment: CDR1 MDHEN and CDR2 SYDVKM. This CDR3 has 15 amino acids. V gave up 6 bases and J gave up 1 base, with 15 bases separating them. The DNA for the CDR3 is TGTGCCAGCAGCCCCCGCGGGGGCCTTAACTATGGCTACACCTTC. Protein product: CASSPRGGLNYGYTF.

The V gene is TRBV9, the J gene TRBJ2-3; the D gene is possibly TRBD2 (6 bases). V was clipped by 0 bases and J by 3 bases, with 11 bases between them. CDR1 is SGDLS, CDR2 YYNGEE, per germline. The CDR3 contains 15 residues. In DNA, the CDR3 is TGTGCCAGCAGCGTAGAGGCGGGGAGGACAGATACGCAGTATTTT. It codes for CASSVEAGRTDTQYF.

This chain uses TRBV2 with TRBJ1-1, with unresolved D. Between the trimmed V and J ends, which lost 2 bases and 6 bases, there was a span of 10 bases. CDR1 is SNHLY, CDR2 FYNNEI, per germline. The CDR3 loop spans 13 amino acids. As DNA, the CDR3 is TGTGCCAGCAGTGAATTTGGTGGCTCTGAAGCTTTCTTT. Translated: CASSEFGGSEAFF. Combining the CDR3 with reference TRBV2 and TRBJ1-1 gives the whole variable domain EPEVTQTPSHQVTQMGQEVILRCVPISNHLYFYWYRQILGQKVEFLVSFYNNEISEKSEIFDDQFSVERPDGSNFTLKIRSTKLEDSAMYFCASSEFGGSEAFFGQGTRLTVV.

This clone showed up just a few times. The genes are TRBV4-2 and TRBJ2-1; a possible D gene is TRBD2 (5 bases). Per germline, CDR1 LGHNA and CDR2 YNFKEQ. V dropped 0 bases and J dropped 13 bases, with 13 bases sitting between them. The CDR3 runs to 13 residues. This chain's CDR3 is CASSQETPGGQFF. DNA for the CDR3: TGTGCCAGCAGCCAAGAAACCCCCGGAGGTCAGTTCTTC.